Listed below are T cell receptor beta chains from one sample, sequenced in a study of response to subunit inactivated influenza vaccine. TCRdb independently ran MiXCR on the RT-PCR reads; one entry per CDR3 protein. The profile shows roughly 790,000 distinct CDR3 sequences, 20% to 25% of them singletons. This specimen consisted of PBMCs from blood, obtained around 5 days after vaccination. These receptor sequences come from a man aged 45-65 years who received an inactivated influenza vaccine. Both conserved end residues are part of each CDR3. The D gene is left open where the match is weak. The listing skips clone size in some rows; elsewhere it reads once, few, many or a size class.

abundance: few
v_gene: TRBV5-1
j_gene: TRBJ2-3
d_gene: .
CDR3nt: TGCGCCAGCAGCTTGGCGGACGGCAACACAGATACGCAGTATTTT
CDR3aa: CASSLADGNTDTQYF

abundance: few
v_gene: TRBV5-1
j_gene: TRBJ2-1
d_gene: TRBD1
CDR3nt: TGCGCCAGCAGCTTGACAGGACAGGGGACCTACAATGAGCAGTTCTTC
CDR3aa: CASSLTGQGTYNEQFF

abundance: few
v_gene: TRBV5-1
j_gene: TRBJ2-1
d_gene: TRBD1
CDR3nt: TGCGCCAGCAAGGGGACAGGGTTCGGCAATGAGCAGTTCTTC
CDR3aa: CASKGTGFGNEQFF

abundance: many
v_gene: TRBV7-9
j_gene: TRBJ2-7
d_gene: .
CDR3nt: TGTGCCAGCAGCTTAGGTTCGGCCTACGAGCAGTACTTC
CDR3aa: CASSLGSAYEQYF

abundance: few
v_gene: TRBV28
j_gene: TRBJ1-6
d_gene: TRBD1
CDR3nt: TGTGCCAGCAAGGGGGCGGCTAATTCACCCCTCCACTTT
CDR3aa: CASKGAANSPLHF

abundance: .
v_gene: TRBV7-9
j_gene: TRBJ1-4
d_gene: TRBD1
CDR3nt: TGTGCCAGCAGCCTGGGACAGGGTCGACCTAATGAAAAACTGTTTTTT
CDR3aa: CASSLGQGRPNEKLFF

abundance: .
v_gene: TRBV7-9
j_gene: TRBJ2-1
d_gene: .
CDR3nt: TGTGCCAGCAGCCCGCAGGGTATTGAGCAGTTCTTC
CDR3aa: CASSPQGIEQFF

abundance: .
v_gene: TRBV6-4
j_gene: TRBJ2-5
d_gene: .
CDR3nt: TGTGCCAGCTCGGAGGACGGCCTAGGAACCCAGTACTTC
CDR3aa: CASSEDGLGTQYF

abundance: .
v_gene: TRBV20-1
j_gene: TRBJ1-6
d_gene: .
CDR3nt: TGCAGTGCTAGAAACAGCCGAAGCTCCTATAATTCACCCCTCCACTTT
CDR3aa: CSARNSRSSYNSPLHF

abundance: few
v_gene: TRBV7-8
j_gene: TRBJ1-5
d_gene: .
CDR3nt: TGTGCCAGCAGCTTAGTTGGGACTCGGAGCAATCAGCCCCAGCATTTT
CDR3aa: CASSLVGTRSNQPQHF

abundance: many
v_gene: TRBV5-1
j_gene: TRBJ2-7
d_gene: TRBD1
CDR3nt: TGCGCCAGCAGCCAGGACAGGCACGAGCAGTACTTC
CDR3aa: CASSQDRHEQYF

abundance: .
v_gene: TRBV20-1
j_gene: TRBJ2-1
d_gene: .
CDR3nt: TGCAGTGCTACCCCGTCCGCCTGGAATGAGCAGTTCTTC
CDR3aa: CSATPSAWNEQFF

abundance: few
v_gene: TRBV12-3/TRBV12-4
j_gene: TRBJ1-1
d_gene: .
CDR3nt: TGTGCCAGCAAACGGCAACAAAACACTGAAGCTTTCTTT
CDR3aa: CASKRQQNTEAFF

abundance: few
v_gene: TRBV12-3/TRBV12-4
j_gene: TRBJ2-7
d_gene: .
CDR3nt: TGTGCCAGCAGTTTAGGTGCGGGGCAGTACTTC
CDR3aa: CASSLGAGQYF

abundance: .
v_gene: TRBV2
j_gene: TRBJ2-2
d_gene: .
CDR3nt: TGTGCCAGCAGGGCCCTCCAGGTCACCGGGGAGCTGTTTTTT
CDR3aa: CASRALQVTGELFF

abundance: few
v_gene: TRBV13
j_gene: TRBJ2-2
d_gene: .
CDR3nt: TGTGCCAGCAGCTTAGGTGGGGACGCCGGGGAGCTGTTTTTT
CDR3aa: CASSLGGDAGELFF

abundance: .
v_gene: TRBV5-5
j_gene: TRBJ2-5
d_gene: .
CDR3nt: TGTGCCAGCGCAATCCTGGGGGAGACCCAGTACTTC
CDR3aa: CASAILGETQYF

abundance: .
v_gene: TRBV20-1
j_gene: TRBJ1-6
d_gene: .
CDR3nt: TGCAGTGCCCGGACAGTAGTGGGGGGGATTAATTTGCCCCTCCACTTT
CDR3aa: CSARTVVGGINLPLHF

abundance: .
v_gene: TRBV7-8
j_gene: TRBJ2-4
d_gene: TRBD2
CDR3nt: TGTGCCAGCAGCTTAGTCCTAGCGGGAGGCCTAGCCAAAAACATTCAGTACTTC
CDR3aa: CASSLVLAGGLAKNIQYF

abundance: .
v_gene: TRBV27
j_gene: TRBJ2-2
d_gene: .
CDR3nt: TGTGCCAGCGCATTGACCGCGATTTGGGCGGGCACCGGGGAGCTGTTTTTT
CDR3aa: CASALTAIWAGTGELFF

abundance: .
v_gene: TRBV7-9
j_gene: TRBJ2-6
d_gene: .
CDR3nt: TGTGCCAGCACCATACCTGGGGCCAACGTCCTGACTTTC
CDR3aa: CASTIPGANVLTF

abundance: many
v_gene: TRBV6-5
j_gene: TRBJ1-1
d_gene: .
CDR3nt: TGTGCCAGCAGTTACACGGCAGATAACACTGAAGCTTTCTTT
CDR3aa: CASSYTADNTEAFF

abundance: .
v_gene: TRBV12-3/TRBV12-4
j_gene: TRBJ2-1
d_gene: .
CDR3nt: TGTGCCAGCAGGACCTGGACGGGCGGAGAGGGAAATGAGCAGTTCTTC
CDR3aa: CASRTWTGGEGNEQFF

abundance: .
v_gene: TRBV5-6
j_gene: TRBJ1-1
d_gene: .
CDR3nt: TGTGCCAGCAGTTCCGACCCAAGGGGGACTGAAGCTTTCTTT
CDR3aa: CASSSDPRGTEAFF

abundance: few
v_gene: TRBV7-2
j_gene: TRBJ1-1
d_gene: TRBD1
CDR3nt: TGTGCCAGCAGCTTAGTTCCACAGGGGAAAACTGAAGCTTTCTTT
CDR3aa: CASSLVPQGKTEAFF

abundance: .
v_gene: TRBV20-1
j_gene: TRBJ2-1
d_gene: .
CDR3nt: TGCAGGGCAGATGTTCTCAACGGGGCGCTAATCGAGCAGTTCTTC
CDR3aa: CRADVLNGALIEQFF

abundance: once
v_gene: TRBV23-1
j_gene: TRBJ2-7
d_gene: .
CDR3nt: TGCGCCAGCGTACCTTACAATGAGCAGTACTTC
CDR3aa: CASVPYNEQYF

abundance: .
v_gene: TRBV21-1
j_gene: TRBJ1-2
d_gene: .
CDR3nt: TGTGCCAGCAGCTCCTCAGGGTGCGACTATGGCTACACCTTC
CDR3aa: CASSSSGCDYGYTF

abundance: few
v_gene: TRBV6-5
j_gene: TRBJ1-2
d_gene: .
CDR3nt: TGTGCCAGCAGTTACTCTGGGGGCCAAGGCTACACCTTC
CDR3aa: CASSYSGGQGYTF

abundance: once
v_gene: TRBV5-5
j_gene: TRBJ2-5
d_gene: .
CDR3nt: TGTGCCAGCAGCCCCGCGGCCCGGGCACTACAAGAGACCCAGTACTTC
CDR3aa: CASSPAARALQETQYF

abundance: few
v_gene: TRBV27
j_gene: TRBJ2-3
d_gene: TRBD2
CDR3nt: TGTGCCAGCAGTTTATGGCCTAGCGGGACCAATACGCAGTATTTT
CDR3aa: CASSLWPSGTNTQYF

abundance: many
v_gene: TRBV10-3
j_gene: TRBJ2-7
d_gene: .
CDR3nt: TGTGCCATCAGTGAGTCAAGATTGGACTCCTACGAGCAGTACTTC
CDR3aa: CAISESRLDSYEQYF

abundance: .
v_gene: TRBV12-3/TRBV12-4
j_gene: TRBJ1-1
d_gene: .
CDR3nt: TGTGCCTTCAGTTTAGCGCAGGGCGGCGGCGTATCGAACACTGAAGCTTTCTTT
CDR3aa: CAFSLAQGGGVSNTEAFF

abundance: .
v_gene: TRBV20-1
j_gene: TRBJ2-2
d_gene: TRBD1
CDR3nt: TGCAGTGCTAGAGTCCGAGACAGGGGGACGGTCGGGGAGCTGTTTTTT
CDR3aa: CSARVRDRGTVGELFF

abundance: few
v_gene: TRBV7-6
j_gene: TRBJ1-4
d_gene: TRBD1
CDR3nt: TGTGCCAGCAGCTTAGAGACAGGGGCGGGTGAAAAACTGTTTTTT
CDR3aa: CASSLETGAGEKLFF

abundance: few
v_gene: TRBV29-1
j_gene: TRBJ2-5
d_gene: TRBD1
CDR3nt: TGCAGCGTTCAGACAGGGGTGGAGACCCAGTACTTC
CDR3aa: CSVQTGVETQYF

abundance: .
v_gene: TRBV6-2/TRBV6-3
j_gene: TRBJ2-3
d_gene: TRBD2
CDR3nt: TGTGCCAGCAGTTACCAAGCGGGAGGCTACACAGATACGCAGTATTTT
CDR3aa: CASSYQAGGYTDTQYF

abundance: .
v_gene: TRBV3-1
j_gene: TRBJ1-2
d_gene: TRBD1
CDR3nt: TGTGCCAGCAGCCAAGTGGCCAGGGGGGCAGTCTATGGCTACACCTTC
CDR3aa: CASSQVARGAVYGYTF

abundance: .
v_gene: TRBV5-1
j_gene: TRBJ2-2
d_gene: .
CDR3nt: TGCGCCAGCAGCCCAGGCATAGCAGTTAACACCGGGGAGCTGTTTTTT
CDR3aa: CASSPGIAVNTGELFF

abundance: few
v_gene: TRBV5-1
j_gene: TRBJ2-3
d_gene: TRBD1
CDR3nt: TGCGCCAGCAGCCAGGACAGGGGGATGGTGGATACGCAGTATTTT
CDR3aa: CASSQDRGMVDTQYF

abundance: few
v_gene: TRBV6-2/TRBV6-3
j_gene: TRBJ2-2
d_gene: TRBD1
CDR3nt: TGTGCCAGCAGTTATTTGGTAGGACAGGGATTCGACGGGGAGCTGTTTTTT
CDR3aa: CASSYLVGQGFDGELFF

abundance: .
v_gene: TRBV5-6
j_gene: TRBJ2-7
d_gene: TRBD2
CDR3nt: TGTGCCAGCAGCACCCAGACTAGCGGGGGATTTAAGTTGCAGTACTTC
CDR3aa: CASSTQTSGGFKLQYF

abundance: .
v_gene: TRBV7-2
j_gene: TRBJ2-1
d_gene: .
CDR3nt: TGTGCCAGCAGCTTCCAGAAGACCTGGGGGCAGTTCTTC
CDR3aa: CASSFQKTWGQFF

abundance: .
v_gene: TRBV28
j_gene: TRBJ2-5
d_gene: .
CDR3nt: TGTGCCAGCAGTTCGTCGGGACGCCAAGAGACCCAGTACTTC
CDR3aa: CASSSSGRQETQYF

abundance: .
v_gene: TRBV29-1
j_gene: TRBJ2-5
d_gene: .
CDR3nt: TGCAGCGGGGGGAGAACATTCCAAGAGACCCAGTACTTC
CDR3aa: CSGGRTFQETQYF